In this sample, the clone carrying this T cell receptor beta chain turned up many times. Its specificity is not known. Germline loops: CDR1 LGHNA, CDR2 YNFKEQ. The length of the CDR3 is 16 residues. The germline V and J ends were trimmed by 4 bases and 1 base, with 15 bases remaining between them. A single record per CDR3 protein comes from TCRdb applying MiXCR to the 5' RACE reads. The table lists 150,000 to 200,000 distinct CDR3 sequences, 10% to 15% of them singletons, with approximately 11% in the top ten. This entry belongs to a study of CD8 T cells in ankylosing spondylitis. Whole-study findings and limits: Some of these motif variants have turned up before, in reports on reactive arthritis synovial fluid and blood.

The chain has TRBV4-2 and TRBJ2-3; D is possibly TRBD2 (6 bases). Specimen: blood, either unsorted or a sorted T cell fraction (not recorded which). The receptor comes from a female donor with ankylosing spondylitis or in good health (not recorded which). The CDR3, as DNA: TGTGCCAGCAGCCCCCCGGGAGCACATGGCACAGATACGCAGTATTTT. Translation: CASSPPGAHGTDTQYF.